The T cell receptor beta chain described here comes from a study of vaccination and CD4 T cells after COVID-19. Looking at the study overall: Median draw time for post-COVID samples was 85 to 110 days post-diagnosis (range 35 to 161). Whole-study results and caveats: The rise in median SARS-CoV-2-reactive clonotypes, from roughly 19 to 38, was not significant.

In regard to this clonotype: Its antigen is unidentified.

The study sequenced cultured CD4+ T cell DNA using the Oncomine TCR Beta short-read assay. TCRdb reanalysed the PCR reads using MiXCR and keeps one entry per CDR3 protein. Found here are around 16,000 distinct CDR3 sequences, roughly two thirds of them singletons; the top ten hold 12%. Germline CDR1 is DFQATT and CDR2 is SNEGSKA (reference sequence). This CDR3 has 11 amino acids. Trimming pared 4 bases from V and 0 bases from J, leaving 3 bases between. Treatment defined: approximately 9-day PBMC culture with coronavirus spike peptide pools or control peptides (ViraFEST assay). Under the ViraFEST approach, antigen-specific T cells were expanded with peptide pools and TCRs subsequently sequenced.

The chain recombines TRBV20-1 with TRBJ1-2; no clear D gene. The clonotype originates from a human donor who had recovered from COVID-19. The specimen sequenced was CD4+ T cells from blood, cultured in vitro. CDR3 region: CSANANYGYTF. The CDR3 region has the DNA TGCAGTGCTAATGCTAACTATGGCTACACCTTC.